This entry concerns a single TCR beta chain. The target antigen is unknown. This may come from a read error, since a much larger clone is one base off. This entry is derived from a study of breast tumors, draining lymph nodes, adjacent tissues. General observations from the study: That most tumor T cells come from lymph nodes remained unproven. Luminal-like breast cancer showed significantly higher tumor–nontumor repertoire similarity than basal-like. Tumor TCR diversity was below lymph nodes but above nontumor tissue.

Germline values: CDR1 SGHTA, CDR2 FQGNSA. The CDR3 extends over 14 amino acids. TCRdb called the multiplex PCR reads again in MiXCR, with one record for every CDR3 protein. The table includes about 52,000 distinct CDR3 sequences, over 40% detected once. Source material: breast tumor tissue. This chain uses TRBV7-2 with TRBJ2-7; 7 bases are shared with TRBD1. The clonotype comes from a female donor with breast cancer. Some clones in this sample may be carry-over from other donors' samples. CDR3 residues: CASSSSGQAIEQCF. DNA for the CDR3: TGTGCCAGCAGCTCCAGTGGACAGGCGATAGAGCAGTGCTTC.